The rows below give T cell receptor beta chains drawn from one sample of a study of T cell changes during pregnancy in multiple sclerosis. Sequencing was performed with immunoSEQ multiplex PCR; in TCRdb, only in-frame clones are kept and a portion is missing. The data contain some 48,000 clones, 85% to 90% of them singletons. Sequenced material: CD8+ T cells from peripheral blood mononuclear cells, taken in the second trimester of pregnancy. These receptors were taken from a female donor with multiple sclerosis, enrolled in a pregnancy study. The CDR3 runs from the conserved cysteine through the conserved F or W. Fields, in order: J gene, V gene, clone size, CDR3 protein. Expanded clones get a size class; other rows say once, few or many, or leave the size out.

J gene: TRBJ2-2
V gene: TRBV19
clone size: -
CDR3 protein: CASSRNRDNTGELFF

J gene: TRBJ1-1
V gene: TRBV21-1
clone size: -
CDR3 protein: CASSNAEAFF

J gene: TRBJ1-2
V gene: TRBV29-1
clone size: -
CDR3 protein: CSLFDDRGDGYTF

J gene: TRBJ2-1
V gene: TRBV19
clone size: once
CDR3 protein: CASSISGDNEQFF

J gene: TRBJ2-5
V gene: TRBV21-1
clone size: -
CDR3 protein: CARQATYQETQYF

J gene: TRBJ2-7
V gene: TRBV7-9
clone size: -
CDR3 protein: CASSPPSRGDYEQYF

J gene: TRBJ2-7
V gene: TRBV7-2
clone size: -
CDR3 protein: CASSPWGAGDEQYF

J gene: TRBJ1-2
V gene: TRBV5-4
clone size: -
CDR3 protein: CASSVTALYGYTF

J gene: TRBJ2-7
V gene: TRBV4-1
clone size: -
CDR3 protein: CASSQRTGGIYEQYF

J gene: TRBJ1-1
V gene: TRBV5-1
clone size: -
CDR3 protein: CASSPNHLDRDTEAFF

J gene: TRBJ1-1
V gene: TRBV6-5
clone size: -
CDR3 protein: CASSLEWNTEAFF

J gene: TRBJ1-4
V gene: TRBV30
clone size: -
CDR3 protein: CAWSVVQGEKLFF

J gene: TRBJ2-7
V gene: TRBV9
clone size: -
CDR3 protein: CASSESGDSYEQYF

J gene: TRBJ2-1
V gene: TRBV5-4
clone size: -
CDR3 protein: CASSPRLAGGLNEQFF

J gene: TRBJ1-3
V gene: TRBV13
clone size: -
CDR3 protein: CASSPRGTGNTIYF

J gene: TRBJ2-1
V gene: TRBV11-2
clone size: -
CDR3 protein: CASSFSSGGGSYNEQFF

J gene: TRBJ2-4
V gene: TRBV30
clone size: -
CDR3 protein: CAWDTTSGTKNIQYF

J gene: TRBJ2-7
V gene: TRBV5-4
clone size: -
CDR3 protein: CASSETSGAYEQYF

J gene: TRBJ1-1
V gene: TRBV18
clone size: -
CDR3 protein: CASSTDSMNTEAFF

J gene: TRBJ2-7
V gene: TRBV5-1
clone size: -
CDR3 protein: CASSLALWDSRSYEQYF

J gene: TRBJ2-7
V gene: TRBV9
clone size: -
CDR3 protein: CASSVFGGEQYF

J gene: TRBJ2-2
V gene: TRBV7-9
clone size: -
CDR3 protein: CASSWGGTGELFF

J gene: TRBJ2-1
V gene: TRBV13
clone size: once
CDR3 protein: CASSLGLAGGPDNEQFF

J gene: TRBJ2-3
V gene: TRBV7-9
clone size: -
CDR3 protein: CASSSRTDSSTDTQYF

J gene: TRBJ1-5
V gene: TRBV27
clone size: few
CDR3 protein: CASSLRQFNQPQHF

J gene: TRBJ1-6
V gene: TRBV30
clone size: -
CDR3 protein: CAWSVLRAHPGQGNSPLHF

J gene: TRBJ2-3
V gene: TRBV5-1
clone size: -
CDR3 protein: CASTWTSSSTDTQYF

J gene: TRBJ2-7
V gene: TRBV27
clone size: -
CDR3 protein: CASSIKGDSYEQYF

J gene: TRBJ2-1
V gene: TRBV5-3
clone size: -
CDR3 protein: CARSIGTGGHPYNEQFF

J gene: TRBJ2-2
V gene: TRBV7-3
clone size: -
CDR3 protein: CASSLTTGNTGELFF

J gene: TRBJ2-5
V gene: TRBV9
clone size: -
CDR3 protein: CASSPADMPGETQYF

J gene: TRBJ2-7
V gene: TRBV5-6
clone size: few
CDR3 protein: CASSSGQGVTYEQYF

J gene: TRBJ2-1
V gene: TRBV13
clone size: -
CDR3 protein: CASSPWLQGDNEQFF

J gene: TRBJ2-2
V gene: TRBV10-1
clone size: -
CDR3 protein: CASSGPYTGELFF

J gene: TRBJ2-5
V gene: TRBV6-1
clone size: -
CDR3 protein: CASSSLAGGQETQYF

J gene: TRBJ1-2
V gene: TRBV19
clone size: -
CDR3 protein: CASSTDRLAHYGYTF

J gene: TRBJ2-7
V gene: TRBV7-9
clone size: -
CDR3 protein: CASSLVAADSYEQYF

J gene: TRBJ1-2
V gene: TRBV19
clone size: -
CDR3 protein: CASRQGTAAFLKGYTF

J gene: TRBJ2-6
V gene: TRBV2
clone size: -
CDR3 protein: CASSDLFWDRASGANVLTF

J gene: TRBJ1-2
V gene: TRBV2
clone size: -
CDR3 protein: CASSEGQGYGYTF

J gene: TRBJ2-5
V gene: TRBV19
clone size: -
CDR3 protein: CASSMVGGPQETQYF

J gene: TRBJ2-7
V gene: TRBV18
clone size: once
CDR3 protein: CASSPQHRVDFYEQYF

J gene: TRBJ1-6
V gene: TRBV10-1
clone size: -
CDR3 protein: CASSLRDKGSPLHF

J gene: TRBJ1-6
V gene: TRBV2
clone size: -
CDR3 protein: CASSDTPSYNSPLHF

J gene: TRBJ2-1
V gene: TRBV14
clone size: -
CDR3 protein: CASSHPRSGGAVDGQFF

J gene: TRBJ2-5
V gene: TRBV7-9
clone size: -
CDR3 protein: CASSLTEEGQETQYF

J gene: TRBJ2-2
V gene: TRBV18
clone size: -
CDR3 protein: CASSLQEDTGELFF

J gene: TRBJ1-2
V gene: TRBV6-5
clone size: -
CDR3 protein: CASSYAQPLYGYTF

J gene: TRBJ1-3
V gene: TRBV19
clone size: -
CDR3 protein: CASSIVAGNGNTIYF

J gene: TRBJ2-7
V gene: TRBV9
clone size: -
CDR3 protein: CASSPQRGPSYEQYF

J gene: TRBJ1-1
V gene: TRBV19
clone size: -
CDR3 protein: CASLSWTRNTEAFF

J gene: TRBJ1-1
V gene: TRBV5-1
clone size: once
CDR3 protein: CASSPTGGWRTEAFF

J gene: TRBJ2-7
V gene: TRBV10-3
clone size: -
CDR3 protein: CAISESAAGILSSYEQYF

J gene: TRBJ2-1
V gene: TRBV13
clone size: once
CDR3 protein: CASMWGGGNEQFF

J gene: TRBJ1-4
V gene: TRBV5-6
clone size: once
CDR3 protein: CASSRRVRVEKLFF